This TCR beta chain was sequenced during a study of metastatic and nonmetastatic thyroid tumors. Looking at the study overall: Repertoire data that came from the blood and tumor or nodule tissue of malignant and benign thyroid patients were compared.

In the original workflow: Researchers built a distant-metastasis classifier for papillary thyroid cancer that drew on CDR3 differences across clinicopathological groups. TCRdb re-clonotyped the PCR reads through MiXCR. It is TCRdb's table, rather than the study itself, that gives the V and J calls and clone size. The data show 5,500 to 7,500 clones, roughly a third seen once. This clone turned up a few times. Its antigen is not known. No patient received treatment before thyroid surgery. Study-level results: TCR beta diversity was reportedly significantly higher in malignant thyroid tumors than benign nodules, in blood and tumor.

This sequence originates from a female donor with papillary thyroid cancer or a benign thyroid nodule (not recorded which). Some clones in this sample may be carry-over from other donors' samples. Sequencing input: tumor tissue.

The CDR3 DNA reads as TGTGCCACTCAGGGGGAGGATGGCTACACCTTC. It yields the protein CATQGEDGYTF. The gene calls are TRBV28 and TRBJ1-2; 7 bases match TRBD1. After removal of 10 bases from V and 6 bases from J, the junction contained 5 bases not matched to a gene. The V gene's germline CDR1 is MDHEN and CDR2 SYDVKM. The length of the CDR3 is 11 residues.